This T cell receptor (beta chain) was sequenced in a study of T-cell reconstitution after alpha-beta-depleted transplantation in children. As it was prepared, the TCRbeta library received unique molecular identifiers. TCRdb independently ran MiXCR on the PCR reads; one entry per CDR3 protein. The sample carries some 490,000 distinct CDR3 sequences, around 12% recorded once. The V gene lost 1 base and the J gene lost 1 base, with 10 bases spanning the gap. Per the germline V gene, CDR1 is SEHNR and CDR2 is FQNEAQ (reference sequence). This CDR3 region has 15 residues. J is TRBJ1-2 and V is TRBV7-9; D gene uncertain. The specimen was PBMCs from the stem cell graft donor, collected from the stem cell graft. This TCR came from a human donor who donated a stem cell graft to a child with combined immunodeficiency. The DNA for the CDR3 is TGTGCCAGCAGCTTAGTGGCTCGGAGTAACTATGGCTACACCTTC. Encoded protein: CASSLVARSNYGYTF.